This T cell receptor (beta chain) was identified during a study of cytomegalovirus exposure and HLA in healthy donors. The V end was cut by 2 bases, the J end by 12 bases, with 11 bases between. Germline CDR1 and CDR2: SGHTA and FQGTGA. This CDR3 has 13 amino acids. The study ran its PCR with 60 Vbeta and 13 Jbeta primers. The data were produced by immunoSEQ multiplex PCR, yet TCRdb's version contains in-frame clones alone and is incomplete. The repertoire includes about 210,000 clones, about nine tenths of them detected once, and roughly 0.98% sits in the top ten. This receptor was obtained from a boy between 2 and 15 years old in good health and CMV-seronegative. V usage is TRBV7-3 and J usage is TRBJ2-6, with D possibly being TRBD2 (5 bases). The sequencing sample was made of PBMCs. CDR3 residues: CASSLSGLGVLTF. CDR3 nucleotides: TGTGCCAGCAGCTTATCGGGGTTGGGCGTCCTGACTTTC.